These T cell receptor beta chains were read from a single sample in a study of blood T cell repertoires in COVID-19. Only in-frame clones appear in the TCRdb table, and some are missing; sequencing was by immunoSEQ multiplex PCR. Of 250,000 to 300,000 clones in the sample, about 90% were seen once. The material sequenced was peripheral blood. Receptors originate from a woman in her 70s with COVID-19, enrolled during active disease. The CDR3 runs from the conserved cysteine through the conserved F or W. The order of the fields is V gene, CDR3 protein.

v_call: TRBV15; cdr3_aa: CATSRDLSGSYTGELFF
v_call: TRBV7-3; cdr3_aa: CASSLRNPRTGTSTDTQYF
v_call: TRBV5-1; cdr3_aa: CASSLARTPDSNQPQHF
v_call: TRBV11-2; cdr3_aa: CASSLPGAFNEQFF
v_call: TRBV19; cdr3_aa: CASSSSGTSGGTYEQYF
v_call: TRBV9; cdr3_aa: CASSVDGTGHYGYTF
v_call: TRBV9; cdr3_aa: CASSVSTSGNTQYF
v_call: TRBV6-5; cdr3_aa: CASVQNYEQYF
v_call: TRBV11-3; cdr3_aa: CASRTGGNSPLHF
v_call: TRBV28; cdr3_aa: CASRGPGRYTEAFF
v_call: TRBV11-1; cdr3_aa: CASSFGGRSYEQYF
v_call: TRBV28; cdr3_aa: CASIAGGQGGTEAFF
v_call: TRBV6-2/TRBV6-3; cdr3_aa: CASSYGRTSTEQYF
v_call: TRBV18; cdr3_aa: CASSQGQDHYGYTF
v_call: TRBV27; cdr3_aa: CASSVPGVTEAFF
v_call: TRBV29-1; cdr3_aa: CSVVKIKNRPSNYGYTF
v_call: TRBV2; cdr3_aa: CASSYSLGQPQHF
v_call: TRBV4-1; cdr3_aa: CASSPSEAPYTDTQYF
v_call: TRBV10-3; cdr3_aa: CASTRLAPGVTGELFF
v_call: TRBV7-9; cdr3_aa: CASSLVGSGRYEQYF
v_call: TRBV7-2; cdr3_aa: CASSLGQGTNQPQHF
v_call: TRBV30; cdr3_aa: CAWSVLVSARISGKQETQYF
v_call: TRBV11-2; cdr3_aa: CASSLIGGPLHF
v_call: TRBV5-6; cdr3_aa: CASSVPGTSNNSPLHF
v_call: TRBV7-9; cdr3_aa: CASSPTGGRGYTF
v_call: TRBV19; cdr3_aa: CASGPGDGEQYF
v_call: TRBV28; cdr3_aa: CASSPSGSGTDTQYF
v_call: TRBV28; cdr3_aa: CASSILGQGGNQPQHF
v_call: TRBV15; cdr3_aa: CATSPGEYQETQYF
v_call: TRBV2; cdr3_aa: CASSGTAYEQYF
v_call: TRBV7-9; cdr3_aa: CASSLAGGAGEQYF
v_call: TRBV11-3; cdr3_aa: CASSWGRATGELFF
v_call: TRBV12-3/TRBV12-4; cdr3_aa: CASGREEETQYF
v_call: TRBV2; cdr3_aa: CASSQTGYEQYF
v_call: TRBV15; cdr3_aa: CATSRALDYSSGNTIYF
v_call: TRBV2; cdr3_aa: CASSEAGGKQPQHF